One and the same sample provided the 21 T cell receptor beta chains below, sequenced in a study of shared clonotypes between healthy human individuals. The table came from immunoSEQ multiplex PCR; TCRdb's copy has only in-frame clones and leaves some out. This sample has more than 2 million clones, with 95% found just once. The sample comprised naive CD4+ T cells sorted from blood. Subset denoted: CD45RA+ positively selected. These receptors all stem from a man between 18 and 29 years old in good health.

The V call is TRBV7-2, the J call TRBJ2-3, with 12 bases identical to TRBD2. The V and J ends lost 1 base and 8 bases, in that order; junction bases with no gene match: 10. The germline gives CDR1 SGHTA, CDR2 FQGNSA. This CDR3 comprises 17 residues. The CDR3 nucleotides read TGTGCCAGCAGCTTAGAAGCGCTAGCGGGAGGGCTGGGTACGCAGTATTTT. This codes for CASSLEALAGGLGTQYF. The variable domain in full, with the rest retrieved from reference TRBV7-2 and TRBJ2-3, is GAGVSQSPSNKVTEKGKDVELRCDPISGHTALYWYRQSLGQGLEFLIYFQGNSAPDKSGLPSDRFSAERTGGSVSTLTIQRTQQEDSAVYLCASSLEALAGGLGTQYFGPGTRLTVL.

This chain joins TRBV7-3 and TRBJ2-2; 7 positions agree with TRBD1. V lost 4 bases and J lost 5; bases outside the gene matches: 10. The CDR3 sequence is 16 residues long. Germline CDR1 reads SGHTA; CDR2 reads FQGTGA. The CDR3 nucleotides read TGTGCCAGCAGCTCCGGGGAGACAGGGTTGACCGGGGAGCTGTTTTTT. Protein: CASSSGETGLTGELFF.

This chain links TRBV6-5 with TRBJ1-1, with D unclear. CDR3 length equals 11 residues. Germline CDR1 reads MNHEY; CDR2 reads SVGAGI. V lost 6 bases to trimming and J lost 6 bases, with 8 bases between them. The CDR3 is CASSLSAEAFF. CDR3 coding DNA: TGTGCCAGCAGCCTCAGCGCTGAAGCTTTCTTT.

The V gene is TRBV28, the J gene TRBJ1-2, with 9 nucleotides matching TRBD1. The V and J ends lost 3 bases and 4 bases, in that order; junction bases with no gene match: 6. The CDR3 has 15 amino acids. Germline V gives CDR1 MDHEN, CDR2 SYDVKM. The CDR3 bases are TGTGCCAGCAGTTTCTCCACAGGGGGCGGCTATGGCTACACCTTC. Its translation is CASSFSTGGGYGYTF.

CDR3 in amino acids: CASSWGQGLNTEAFF. CDR3 DNA: TGCGCCAGCAGCTGGGGGCAGGGACTCAACACTGAAGCTTTCTTT. The chain links TRBV5-1 to TRBJ1-1; a weak D match, TRBD1 (6 bases). This CDR3 has 15 amino acids. With 3 bases removed from V and 2 bases from J, the gap between germline ends came to 14 bases. Germline V CDR1 and CDR2: SGHRS, YFSETQ.

This clone was seen a single time. The rearrangement links TRBV4-3 to TRBJ1-4; 9 nucleotides agree with TRBD1. V lost 5 bases, J lost 7 bases, and 5 bases stayed unmatched. Germline V gene sequence: CDR1 LGHNA, CDR2 YSLEER. The CDR3 extends over 14 amino acids. As DNA, the CDR3 is TGCGCCAGCAGCGAGGGACAGGGAGGTGAAAAACTGTTTTTT. This gives the protein CASSEGQGGEKLFF.

The V and J genes are TRBV2 and TRBJ1-5; D is undetermined. The CDR3 extends over 15 amino acids. V was shortened by 2 bases and J by 2 bases, with 10 bases between the two germline ends. From germline, CDR1 is SNHLY and CDR2 FYNNEI. The CDR3 sequence is CASSELEGGNQPQHF. The CDR3 DNA follows: TGTGCCAGCAGTGAATTGGAGGGAGGCAATCAGCCCCAGCATTTT.

This clone was seen just once. The rearrangement uses TRBV28 and TRBJ1-1, with 8 bases identical to TRBD1. Germline CDR1 MDHEN, CDR2 SYDVKM. J gave up 2 bases and V 5 bases, and 7 bases lay outside the gene matches. The CDR3 has 15 residues. This chain's CDR3 is CASSPSDRGNTEAFF. Here the CDR3 DNA reads TGTGCCAGCAGTCCGTCTGACAGGGGTAACACTGAAGCTTTCTTT.

The genes are TRBV10-3 and TRBJ1-1, with no clear D. This CDR3 region has 15 residues. Trimming removed 7 bases from V and 1 base from J, with 16 bases in between. Germline V gene lookup returns CDR1 ENHRY and CDR2 SYGVKD. The CDR3 sequence: CAITPGGQRNTEAFF. CDR3 DNA sequence: TGTGCCATCACCCCCGGTGGTCAGCGGAACACTGAAGCTTTCTTT.

There are many counts of this clone. The chain employs TRBV7-2 and TRBJ1-6; 7 positions agree with TRBD1. V gave up 3 bases and J gave up 9 bases; unmatched junction bases: 5. Germline V CDR1 and CDR2: SGHTA, FQGNSA. This CDR3 is built from 14 residues. CDR3 region: CASSLSGGVSPLHF. The CDR3 bases are TGTGCCAGCAGCTTGTCAGGGGGAGTTTCACCCCTCCACTTT.

This clone has a handful of counts. This sequence joins TRBV7-9 and TRBJ2-5, with 8 bases aligning to TRBD1. Near its end, the DNA agrees better with TRBJ2-7, so the J call may be wrong. Germline V CDR1 and CDR2: SEHNR, FQNEAQ (reference sequence). The CDR3 sequence is 15 residues long. CDR3 in amino acids: CASSSLTGTGFEQYF. Here the CDR3 DNA reads TGTGCCAGCAGCTCCTTAACCGGGACAGGATTCGAGCAGTACTTC.

V and J are TRBV6-5 and TRBJ2-3; D call uncertain. Germline V gene lookup returns CDR1 MNHEY and CDR2 SVGAGI. The V gene lost 0 bases and the J gene lost 2 bases, with 9 bases spanning the gap. The CDR3 totals 15 residues. CDR3 in DNA: TGTGCCAGCAGTTACTCGGTGGTCCCCACAGATACGCAGTATTTT. The encoded protein is CASSYSVVPTDTQYF.

The J gene is TRBJ2-2, the V gene TRBV5-5; no clear D. The CDR3 runs 17 residues. Looked up from germline, CDR1 is SGHKS and CDR2 is YYEKEE (reference sequence). Trimming stripped 3 bases from V and 0 bases from J, with 15 bases between. The CDR3 loop is CASSSSRPVANTGELFF. In DNA, the CDR3 is TGTGCCAGCAGCTCCAGTAGACCCGTAGCGAACACCGGGGAGCTGTTTTTT.

V gene TRBV4-1 combines with J gene TRBJ2-3; possible D gene TRBD1, 6 bases. This CDR3 spans 16 amino acids. The germline V and J ends were trimmed by 3 bases and 0 bases, with 13 bases remaining between them. CDR1 and CDR2 from the germline V gene are MGHRA and YSYEKL. For the CDR3, the DNA is TGCGCCAGCAGCCAGGACAGCTACTCTAGCACAGATACGCAGTATTTT. Protein sequence: CASSQDSYSSTDTQYF.

The chain is built from TRBV27 and TRBJ1-1; D remains ambiguous. The CDR3 totals 13 residues. Germline-derived CDR1 and CDR2 are MNHEY and SMNVEV (reference sequence). The ends were cut back, 7 bases at V and 4 bases at J, with 13 bases in the middle. CDR3 sequence reads: CASTPRAGTEAFF. CDR3 in DNA: TGTGCCAGCACCCCTAGGGCCGGCACTGAAGCTTTCTTT.

Turning to this clone: This same CDR3 is encoded by further DNA sequences in the sample. The chain combines TRBV11-2 with TRBJ1-3; possible D gene TRBD1, 5 bases. CDR1 and CDR2 from the germline V gene are SGHAT and FQNNGV. The CDR3 is 14 amino acids. Trimming took off 1 base at V and 4 bases at J, with 8 bases between the two ends. CDR3 in amino acids: CASSLGGVGNTIYF. The CDR3 DNA reads as TGTGCCAGCAGCTTAGGAGGGGTCGGAAACACCATATATTTT. The full variable domain, rest sourced from reference TRBV11-2 and TRBJ1-3, is EAGVAQSPRYKIIEKRQSVAFWCNPISGHATLYWYQQILGQGPKLLIQFQNNGVVDDSQLPKDRFSAERLKGVDSTLKIQPAKLEDSAVYLCASSLGGVGNTIYFGEGSWLTVV.

The V and J genes are TRBV7-2 and TRBJ1-5; 7 nucleotides agree with TRBD1. The CDR3 has 15 residues. Looked up from germline, CDR1 is SGHTA and CDR2 is FQGNSA. Losses at the gene ends were 5 bases for V and 0 bases for J; bases not matched to a gene: 4. CDR3 loop: CASSRGQYSNQPQHF. The CDR3 DNA follows: TGTGCCAGCAGCCGGGGACAGTATAGCAATCAGCCCCAGCATTTT.

This sequence joins TRBV7-2 and TRBJ1-5; 7 bases agree with TRBD1. Germline trimming cut 2 bases from V and 1 base from J; bases unmatched to any gene: 8. Germline CDR1 SGHTA, CDR2 FQGNSA. CDR3 size: 17 residues. The DNA of the CDR3 is TGTGCCAGCAGCTTACTGGCAGGGGGACTAAGCAATCAGCCCCAGCATTTT. The encoded protein is CASSLLAGGLSNQPQHF.

The chain employs TRBV7-2 and TRBJ2-5; 7 bases align to TRBD1. Germline V gene data show CDR1 as SGHTA and CDR2 as FQGNSA. V lost 5 bases to trimming and J lost 5 bases; unmatched junction nucleotides: 5. The CDR3 extends over 13 amino acids. As DNA, the CDR3 is TGTGCCAGCAGCCTATCACAGGGGGAGACCCAGTACTTC. Encoded protein: CASSLSQGETQYF.

The J gene is TRBJ1-1, the V gene TRBV30; no firm D call. Trimming removed 8 bases at V and 0 bases at J, with 13 bases between. This CDR3 contains 13 residues. Germline V gene data show CDR1 as GTSNPN and CDR2 as SVGIG (reference sequence). DNA of the CDR3: TGTGCCGTAGAAGAAAATATGAACACTGAAGCTTTCTTT. Translated: CAVEENMNTEAFF.

This chain joins TRBV6-6 and TRBJ2-1; maybe TRBD2 (5 bases). This CDR3 is built from 16 residues. Germline CDR1 MNHNY, CDR2 SVGAGI (reference sequence). V lost 7 bases and J 7 bases, leaving 23 bases between the germline ends. CDR3 sequence reads: CASTAQRTDQDNEQFF. CDR3 in DNA: TGTGCCAGCACCGCACAGAGGACTGATCAGGATAATGAGCAGTTCTTC.